A single T cell receptor beta chain is shown here with its context. The data originate from a study of cytomegalovirus exposure and HLA in healthy donors. The study ran its PCR with 60 Vbeta and 13 Jbeta primers. Here immunoSEQ multiplex PCR was the method, and the copy in TCRdb shows in-frame clones only, minus some. The sample lists around 70,000 clones, roughly 70% occurring once. The CDR3 contains 17 residues. The V and J ends lost 2 bases and 5 bases, in that order; junction bases with no gene match: 11. Germline CDR1 MGHRA, CDR2 YSYEKL. The sequence was collected from a man aged 65 to 79 in good health and CMV-seronegative. V gene TRBV4-1 combines with J gene TRBJ1-1; 10 bases map to TRBD1. Sequencing input: PBMCs. Written as DNA, the CDR3 is TGCGCCAGCAGCCAAAGTGGTCAGGGACAGGGGAGGACTGAAGCTTTCTTT. Residues: CASSQSGQGQGRTEAFF.